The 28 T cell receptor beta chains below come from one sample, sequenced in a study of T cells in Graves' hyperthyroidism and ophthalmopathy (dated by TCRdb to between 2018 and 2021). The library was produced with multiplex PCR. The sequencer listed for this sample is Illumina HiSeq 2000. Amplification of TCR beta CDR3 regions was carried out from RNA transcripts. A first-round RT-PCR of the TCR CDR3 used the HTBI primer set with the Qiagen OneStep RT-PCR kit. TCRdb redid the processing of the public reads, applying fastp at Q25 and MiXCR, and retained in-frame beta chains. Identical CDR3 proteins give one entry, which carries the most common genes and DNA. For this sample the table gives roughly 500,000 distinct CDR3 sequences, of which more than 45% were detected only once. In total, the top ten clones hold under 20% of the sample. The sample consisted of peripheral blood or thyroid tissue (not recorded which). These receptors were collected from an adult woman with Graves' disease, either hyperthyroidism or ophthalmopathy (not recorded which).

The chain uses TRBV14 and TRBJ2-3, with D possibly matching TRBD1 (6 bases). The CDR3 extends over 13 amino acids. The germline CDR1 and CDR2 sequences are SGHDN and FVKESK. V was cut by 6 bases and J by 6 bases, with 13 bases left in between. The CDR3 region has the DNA TGTGCCAGCAGTTCCACAGGGTTGGATACGCAGTATTTT. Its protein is CASSSTGLDTQYF.

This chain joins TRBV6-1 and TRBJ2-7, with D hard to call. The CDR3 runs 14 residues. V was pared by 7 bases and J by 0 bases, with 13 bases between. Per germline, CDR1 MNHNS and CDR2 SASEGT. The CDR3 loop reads CASMKWSTSYEQYF. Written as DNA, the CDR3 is TGTGCCAGCATGAAGTGGAGTACCTCCTACGAGCAGTACTTC.

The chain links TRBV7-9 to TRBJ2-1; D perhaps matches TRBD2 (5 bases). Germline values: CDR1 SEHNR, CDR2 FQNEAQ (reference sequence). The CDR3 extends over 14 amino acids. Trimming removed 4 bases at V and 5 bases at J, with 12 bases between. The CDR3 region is CASSSPLGNNEQFF. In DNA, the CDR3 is TGTGCCAGCAGCTCTCCCCTCGGGAACAATGAGCAGTTCTTC.

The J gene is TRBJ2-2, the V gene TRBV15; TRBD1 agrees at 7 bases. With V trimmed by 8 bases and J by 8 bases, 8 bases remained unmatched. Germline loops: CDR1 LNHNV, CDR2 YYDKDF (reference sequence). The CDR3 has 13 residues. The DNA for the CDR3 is TGTGCCACCGACAAGGACAGGCCAGGGGAGCTGTTTTTT. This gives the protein CATDKDRPGELFF.

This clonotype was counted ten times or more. CDR3 protein: CAWSVLAMGNTIYF. Here the CDR3 DNA reads TGTGCCTGGAGTGTACTGGCAATGGGAAACACCATATATTTT. This chain connects TRBV30 to TRBJ1-3; D is uncertain. This CDR3 contains 14 residues. V dropped 0 bases and J dropped 4 bases, with 10 bases sitting between them. Germline-derived CDR1 and CDR2 are GTSNPN and SVGIG (reference sequence).

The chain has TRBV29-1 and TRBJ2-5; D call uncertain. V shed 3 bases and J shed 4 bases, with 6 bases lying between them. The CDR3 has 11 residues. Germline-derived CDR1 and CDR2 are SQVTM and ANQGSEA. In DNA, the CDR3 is TGCAGCGTTGAGGCCCCAGAGACCCAGTACTTC. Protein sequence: CSVEAPETQYF.

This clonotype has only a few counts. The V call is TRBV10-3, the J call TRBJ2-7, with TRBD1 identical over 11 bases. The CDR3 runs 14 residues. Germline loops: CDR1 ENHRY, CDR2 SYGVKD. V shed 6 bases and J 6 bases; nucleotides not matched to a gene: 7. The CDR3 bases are TGTGCCATCAGAGAATCCGGGACAGGGGGCGAGCAGTACTTC. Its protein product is CAIRESGTGGEQYF.

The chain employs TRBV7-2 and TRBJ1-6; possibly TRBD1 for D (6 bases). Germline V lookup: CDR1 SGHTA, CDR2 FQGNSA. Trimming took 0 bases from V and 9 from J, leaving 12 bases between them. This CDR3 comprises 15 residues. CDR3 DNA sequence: TGTGCCAGCAGCTTAGCGGGGGGCGGGGGTTCACCCCTCCACTTT. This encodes CASSLAGGGGSPLHF.

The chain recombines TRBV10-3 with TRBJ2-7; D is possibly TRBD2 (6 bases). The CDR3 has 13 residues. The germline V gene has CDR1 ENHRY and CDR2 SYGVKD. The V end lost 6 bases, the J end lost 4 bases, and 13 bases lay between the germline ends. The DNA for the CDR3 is TGTGCCATCAGACCCGGGACTGGTTACGAGCAGTACTTC. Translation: CAIRPGTGYEQYF.

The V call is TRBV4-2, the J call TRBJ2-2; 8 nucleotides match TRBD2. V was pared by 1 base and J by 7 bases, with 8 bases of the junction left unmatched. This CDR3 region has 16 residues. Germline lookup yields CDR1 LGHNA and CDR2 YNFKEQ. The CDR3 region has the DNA TGTGCCAGCAGCCAAGTGGGGCGCAGCGGGGGCGGGGAGCTGTTTTTT. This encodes CASSQVGRSGGGELFF.

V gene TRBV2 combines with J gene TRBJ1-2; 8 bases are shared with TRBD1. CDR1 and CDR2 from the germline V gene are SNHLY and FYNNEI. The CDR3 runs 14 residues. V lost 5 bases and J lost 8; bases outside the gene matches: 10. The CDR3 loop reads CASSKYGQGLGYTF. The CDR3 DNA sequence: TGTGCCAGCAGTAAATACGGACAGGGTTTAGGCTACACCTTC.

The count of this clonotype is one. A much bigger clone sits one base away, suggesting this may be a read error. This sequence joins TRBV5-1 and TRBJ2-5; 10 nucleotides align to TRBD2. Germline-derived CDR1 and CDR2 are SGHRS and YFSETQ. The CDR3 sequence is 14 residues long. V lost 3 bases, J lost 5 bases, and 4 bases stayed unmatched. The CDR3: CASSSASGGETQYF. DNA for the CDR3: TGCGCCAGCAGCTCAGCTAGCGGGGGTGAGACCCAGTACTTC.

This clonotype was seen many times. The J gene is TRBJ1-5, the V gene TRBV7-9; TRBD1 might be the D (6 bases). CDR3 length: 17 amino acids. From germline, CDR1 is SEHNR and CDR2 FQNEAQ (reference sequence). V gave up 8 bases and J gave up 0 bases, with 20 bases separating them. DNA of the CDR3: TGTGCCAGCCGTAAAGCTAGGGGGGAGTCTAGCAATCAGCCCCAGCATTTT. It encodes CASRKARGESSNQPQHF.

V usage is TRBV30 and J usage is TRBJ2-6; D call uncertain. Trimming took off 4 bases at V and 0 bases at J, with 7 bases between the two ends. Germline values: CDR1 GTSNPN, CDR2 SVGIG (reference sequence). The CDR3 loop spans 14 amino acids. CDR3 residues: CAWKQSSGANVLTF. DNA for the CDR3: TGTGCCTGGAAACAAAGCTCTGGGGCCAACGTCCTGACTTTC. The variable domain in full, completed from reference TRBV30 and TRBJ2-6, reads SQTIHQWPATLVQPVGSPLSLECTVEGTSNPNLYWYRQAAGRGLQLLFYSVGIGQISSEVPQNLSASRPQDRQFILSSKKLLLSDSGFYLCAWKQSSGANVLTFGAGSRLTVL.

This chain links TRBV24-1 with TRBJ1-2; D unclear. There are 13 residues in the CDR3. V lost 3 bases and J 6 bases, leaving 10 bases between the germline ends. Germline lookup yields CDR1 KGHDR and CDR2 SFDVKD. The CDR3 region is CATSDHGVHGYTF. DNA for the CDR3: TGTGCCACCAGTGATCACGGGGTCCATGGCTACACCTTC.

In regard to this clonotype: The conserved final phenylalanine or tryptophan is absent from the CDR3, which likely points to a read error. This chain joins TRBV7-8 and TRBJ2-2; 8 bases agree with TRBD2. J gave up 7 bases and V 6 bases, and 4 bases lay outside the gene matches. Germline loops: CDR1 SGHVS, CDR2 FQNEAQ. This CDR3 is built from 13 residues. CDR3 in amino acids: CASSRGGDGELFC. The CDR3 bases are TGTGCCAGCAGTCGGGGGGGCGACGGGGAGCTGTTTTGT.

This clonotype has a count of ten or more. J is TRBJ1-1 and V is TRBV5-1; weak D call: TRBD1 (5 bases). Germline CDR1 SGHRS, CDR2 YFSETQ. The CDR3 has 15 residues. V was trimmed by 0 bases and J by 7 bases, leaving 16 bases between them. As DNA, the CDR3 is TGCGCCAGCAGCTTGGGTGGGACCTTCGACGGTGAAGCTTTCTTT. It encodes CASSLGGTFDGEAFF.

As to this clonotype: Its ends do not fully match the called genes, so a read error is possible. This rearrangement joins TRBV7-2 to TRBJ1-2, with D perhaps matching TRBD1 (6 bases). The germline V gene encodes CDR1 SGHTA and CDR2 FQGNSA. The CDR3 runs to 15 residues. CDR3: CASSSLGGLDYGHTF. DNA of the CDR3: TGTGCCAGCAGCTCCCTCGGGGGGCTAGACTATGGCCACACCTTC.

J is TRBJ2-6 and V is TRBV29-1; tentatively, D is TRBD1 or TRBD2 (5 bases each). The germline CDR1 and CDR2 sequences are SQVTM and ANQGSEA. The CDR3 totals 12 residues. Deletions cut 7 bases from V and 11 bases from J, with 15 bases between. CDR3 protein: CSAGQGAYVLTF. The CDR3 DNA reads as TGCAGCGCCGGGCAGGGAGCCTACGTCCTGACTTTC.

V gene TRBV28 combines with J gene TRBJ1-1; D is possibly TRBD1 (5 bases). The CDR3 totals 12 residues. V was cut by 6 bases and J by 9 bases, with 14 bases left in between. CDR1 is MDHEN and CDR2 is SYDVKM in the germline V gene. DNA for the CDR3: TGTGCCAGCAGCGGGCGTACAGGCAAAGCTTTCTTT. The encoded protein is CASSGRTGKAFF.

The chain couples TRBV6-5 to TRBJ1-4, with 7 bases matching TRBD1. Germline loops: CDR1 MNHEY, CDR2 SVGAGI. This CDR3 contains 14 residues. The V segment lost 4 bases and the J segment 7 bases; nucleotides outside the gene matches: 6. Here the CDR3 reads CASSSGQVIEKLFF. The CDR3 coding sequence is TGTGCCAGCAGTTCCGGACAGGTTATTGAAAAACTGTTTTTT.

Here the CDR3 DNA reads TGTGCCACCACCGAACAGGCCCTTAATGAAAAACTGTTTTTT. It is translated as CATTEQALNEKLFF. The chain employs TRBV2 and TRBJ1-4; a weak D match, TRBD1 (5 bases). This CDR3 comprises 14 residues. The germline V and J ends were trimmed by 10 bases and 4 bases, with 16 bases remaining between them. CDR1 is SNHLY, CDR2 FYNNEI, per germline.

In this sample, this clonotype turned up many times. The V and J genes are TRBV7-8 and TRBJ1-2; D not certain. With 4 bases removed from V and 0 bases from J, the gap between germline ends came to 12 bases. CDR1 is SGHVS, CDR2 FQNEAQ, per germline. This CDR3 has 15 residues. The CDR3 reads CASSYRALTNYGYTF. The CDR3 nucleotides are TGTGCCAGCAGCTACCGGGCCCTAACTAACTATGGCTACACCTTC.

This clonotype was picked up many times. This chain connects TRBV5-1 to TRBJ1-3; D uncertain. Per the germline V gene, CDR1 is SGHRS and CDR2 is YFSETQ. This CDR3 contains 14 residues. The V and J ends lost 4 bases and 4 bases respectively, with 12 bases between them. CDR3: CASSTGNLGNTIYF. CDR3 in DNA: TGCGCCAGCAGCACCGGGAATCTCGGAAACACCATATATTTT.

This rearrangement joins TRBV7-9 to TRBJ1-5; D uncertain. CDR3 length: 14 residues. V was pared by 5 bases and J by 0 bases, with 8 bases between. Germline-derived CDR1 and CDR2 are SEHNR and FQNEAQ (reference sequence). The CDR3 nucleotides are TGTGCCAGCAGCCAGATGGATAGCAATCAGCCCCAGCATTTT. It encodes CASSQMDSNQPQHF.

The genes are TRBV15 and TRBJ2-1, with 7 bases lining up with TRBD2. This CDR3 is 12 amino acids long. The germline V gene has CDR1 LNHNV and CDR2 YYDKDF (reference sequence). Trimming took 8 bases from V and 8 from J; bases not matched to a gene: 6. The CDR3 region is CATSGGRDEQFF. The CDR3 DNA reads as TGTGCCACCTCGGGAGGTCGGGATGAGCAGTTCTTC.

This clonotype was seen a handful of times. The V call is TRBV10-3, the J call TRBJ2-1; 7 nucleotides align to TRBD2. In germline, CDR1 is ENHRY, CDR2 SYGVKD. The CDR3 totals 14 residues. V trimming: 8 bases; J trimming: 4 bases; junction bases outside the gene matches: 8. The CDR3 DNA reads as TGTGCCATCCGTCTTAGCGGGTCGTACAATGAGCAGTTCTTC. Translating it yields CAIRLSGSYNEQFF.

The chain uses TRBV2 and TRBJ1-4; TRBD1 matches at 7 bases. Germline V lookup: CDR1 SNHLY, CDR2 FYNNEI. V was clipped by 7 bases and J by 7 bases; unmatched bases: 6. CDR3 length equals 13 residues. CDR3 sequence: CASTTTGSEKLFF. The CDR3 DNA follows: TGTGCCAGCACCACGACAGGGTCTGAAAAACTGTTTTTT.